The entry below describes one T cell receptor (beta chain). The antigen remains unidentified. The CDR3 contains 16 residues. Looked up from germline, CDR1 is SGHTA and CDR2 is FQGTGA. The J segment lost 3 bases and the V segment lost 4 bases, leaving 7 bases of the junction unmatched. It was RNA transcripts that yielded the amplified TCR beta CDR3 regions. When the TCR CDR3 underwent first-round RT-PCR, the HTBI primer set was used. Each CDR3 protein is one row after TCRdb ran MiXCR on the multiplex PCR reads. The table lists some 180,000 distinct CDR3 sequences, 17% of them singletons. The sample originates from a study of T cells in Graves' hyperthyroidism and ophthalmopathy. For the study at large: Pretreatment peripheral blood was obtained at initial diagnosis. Overall study results and limits: Ophthalmopathy was identified by the model a median 6.5 months ahead of onset. Stable hyperthyroidism and ophthalmopathy were separated using 13 V-J signatures.

The material sequenced was blood. The sequence came from a woman in her forties or fifties with Graves' hyperthyroidism. The genes are TRBV7-3 and TRBJ2-7; TRBD2 matches at 12 bases. For the CDR3, the DNA is TGTGCCAGCAGCTACCTACTAGCGGGAGGCGACTACGAGCAGTACTTC. Protein: CASSYLLAGGDYEQYF.